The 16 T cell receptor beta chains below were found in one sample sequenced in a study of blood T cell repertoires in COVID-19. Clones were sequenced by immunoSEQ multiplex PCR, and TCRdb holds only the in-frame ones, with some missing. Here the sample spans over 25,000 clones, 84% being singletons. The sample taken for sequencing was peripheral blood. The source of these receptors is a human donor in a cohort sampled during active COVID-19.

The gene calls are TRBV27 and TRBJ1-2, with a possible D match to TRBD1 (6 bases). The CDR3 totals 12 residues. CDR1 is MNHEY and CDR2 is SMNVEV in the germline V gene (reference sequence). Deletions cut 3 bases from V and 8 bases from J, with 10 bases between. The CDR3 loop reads CASSFPGDGYTF. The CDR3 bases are TGTGCCAGCAGTTTTCCAGGGGACGGCTACACCTTC.

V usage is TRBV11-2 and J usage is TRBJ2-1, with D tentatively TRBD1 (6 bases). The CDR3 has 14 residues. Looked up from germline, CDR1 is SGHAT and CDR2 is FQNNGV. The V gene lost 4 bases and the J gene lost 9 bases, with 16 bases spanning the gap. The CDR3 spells CASSSTRGRGEQFF. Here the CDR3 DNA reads TGTGCCAGCAGCTCAACCAGGGGACGGGGTGAGCAGTTCTTC.

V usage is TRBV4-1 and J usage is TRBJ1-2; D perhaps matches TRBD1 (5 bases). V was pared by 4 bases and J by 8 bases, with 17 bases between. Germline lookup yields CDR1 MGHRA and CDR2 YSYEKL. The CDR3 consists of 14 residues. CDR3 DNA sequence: TGCGCCAGCAGCCCCACCGGGACGGGGGTAGGCTACACCTTC. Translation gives CASSPTGTGVGYTF.

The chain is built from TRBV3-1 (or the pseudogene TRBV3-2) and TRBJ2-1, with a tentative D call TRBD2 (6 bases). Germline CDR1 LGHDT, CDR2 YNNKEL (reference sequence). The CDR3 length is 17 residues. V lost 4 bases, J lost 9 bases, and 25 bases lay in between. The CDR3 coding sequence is TGTGCCAGCAGCCCCCCTTTCGGGGGTCCGACTATCGGTGAGCAGTTCTTC. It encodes CASSPPFGGPTIGEQFF.

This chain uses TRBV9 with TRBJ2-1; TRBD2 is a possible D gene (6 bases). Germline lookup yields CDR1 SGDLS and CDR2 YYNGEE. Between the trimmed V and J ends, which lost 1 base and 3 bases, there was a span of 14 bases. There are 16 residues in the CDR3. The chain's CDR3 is CASSVTGSGSYNEQFF. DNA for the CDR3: TGTGCCAGCAGCGTAACGGGTAGCGGAAGCTACAATGAGCAGTTCTTC.

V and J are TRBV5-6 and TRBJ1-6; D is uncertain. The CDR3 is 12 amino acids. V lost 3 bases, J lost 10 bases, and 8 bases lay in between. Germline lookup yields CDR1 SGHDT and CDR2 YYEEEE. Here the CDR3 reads CASSSRQSPLHF. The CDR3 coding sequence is TGTGCCAGCAGCTCACGACAATCACCCCTCCACTTT.

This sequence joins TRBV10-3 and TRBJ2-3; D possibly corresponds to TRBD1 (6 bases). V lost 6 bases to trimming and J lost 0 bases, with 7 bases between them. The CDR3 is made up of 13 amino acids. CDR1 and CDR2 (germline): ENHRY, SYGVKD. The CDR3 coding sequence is TGTGCCATCAGGCAGGGGAGCACAGATACGCAGTATTTT. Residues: CAIRQGSTDTQYF.

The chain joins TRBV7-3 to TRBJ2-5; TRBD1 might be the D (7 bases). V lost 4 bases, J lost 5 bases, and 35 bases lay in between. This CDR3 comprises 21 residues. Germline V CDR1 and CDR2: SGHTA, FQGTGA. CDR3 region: CASSYHLRSTGRPKGRETQYF. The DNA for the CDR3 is TGTGCCAGCAGCTACCATCTCCGCTCGACAGGGAGGCCCAAGGGGAGGGAGACCCAGTACTTC. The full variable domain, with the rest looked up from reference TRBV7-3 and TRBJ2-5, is GAGVSQTPSNKVTEKGKYVELRCDPISGHTALYWYRQSLGQGPEFLIYFQGTGAADDSGLPNDRFFAVRPEGSVSTLKIQRTERGDSAVYLCASSYHLRSTGRPKGRETQYFGPGTRLLVL.

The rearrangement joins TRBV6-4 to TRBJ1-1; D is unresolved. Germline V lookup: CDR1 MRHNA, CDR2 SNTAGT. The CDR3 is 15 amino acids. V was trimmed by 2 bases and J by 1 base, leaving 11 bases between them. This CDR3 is CASSDRAGENTEAFF. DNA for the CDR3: TGTGCCAGCAGTGACCGCGCGGGAGAGAACACTGAAGCTTTCTTT.

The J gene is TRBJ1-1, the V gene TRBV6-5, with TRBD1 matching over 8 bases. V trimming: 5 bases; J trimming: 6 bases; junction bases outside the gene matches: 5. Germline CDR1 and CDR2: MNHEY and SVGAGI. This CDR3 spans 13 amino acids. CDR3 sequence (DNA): TGTGCCAGCAGTCCGCCGACAGGGGCTGAAGCTTTCTTT. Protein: CASSPPTGAEAFF.

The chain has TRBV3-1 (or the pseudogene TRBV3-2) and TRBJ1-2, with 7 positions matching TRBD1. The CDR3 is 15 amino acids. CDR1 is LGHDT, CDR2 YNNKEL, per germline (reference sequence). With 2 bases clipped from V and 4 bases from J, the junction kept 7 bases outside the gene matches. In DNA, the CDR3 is TGTGCCAGCAGCCAACGGGACAGACTTTCCTATGGCTACACCTTC. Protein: CASSQRDRLSYGYTF.

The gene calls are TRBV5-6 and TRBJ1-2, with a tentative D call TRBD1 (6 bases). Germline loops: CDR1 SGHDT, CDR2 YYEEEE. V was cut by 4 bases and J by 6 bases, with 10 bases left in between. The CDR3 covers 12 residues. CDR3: CASSLQGDGYTF. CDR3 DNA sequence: TGTGCCAGCAGCCTACAGGGCGATGGCTACACCTTC.

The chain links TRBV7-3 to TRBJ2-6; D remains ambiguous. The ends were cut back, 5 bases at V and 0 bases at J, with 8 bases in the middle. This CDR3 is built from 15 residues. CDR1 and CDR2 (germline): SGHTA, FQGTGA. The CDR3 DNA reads TGTGCCAGCAGCCCCTCAGACTCTGGGGCCAACGTCCTGACTTTC. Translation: CASSPSDSGANVLTF.

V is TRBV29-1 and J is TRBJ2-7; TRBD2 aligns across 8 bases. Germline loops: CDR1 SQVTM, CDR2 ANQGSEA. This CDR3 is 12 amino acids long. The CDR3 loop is CSAGLVPYEQYF. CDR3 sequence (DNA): TGCAGTGCGGGACTAGTCCCCTACGAGCAGTACTTC.

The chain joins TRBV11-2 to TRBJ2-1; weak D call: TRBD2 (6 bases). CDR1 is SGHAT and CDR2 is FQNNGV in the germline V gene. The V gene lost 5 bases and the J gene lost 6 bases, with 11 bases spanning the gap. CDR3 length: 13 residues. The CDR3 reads CASSGRGINEQFF. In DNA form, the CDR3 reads TGTGCCAGCAGCGGGCGGGGCATCAATGAGCAGTTCTTC. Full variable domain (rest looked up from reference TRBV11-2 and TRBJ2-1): EAGVAQSPRYKIIEKRQSVAFWCNPISGHATLYWYQQILGQGPKLLIQFQNNGVVDDSQLPKDRFSAERLKGVDSTLKIQPAKLEDSAVYLCASSGRGINEQFFGPGTRLTVL.

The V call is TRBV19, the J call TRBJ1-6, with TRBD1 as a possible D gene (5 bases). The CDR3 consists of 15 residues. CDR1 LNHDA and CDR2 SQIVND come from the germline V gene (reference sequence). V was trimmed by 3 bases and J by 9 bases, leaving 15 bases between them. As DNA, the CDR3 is TGTGCCAGTAGTATCCAGGCAGGGCTCGGTTCACCCCTCCACTTT. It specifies CASSIQAGLGSPLHF.